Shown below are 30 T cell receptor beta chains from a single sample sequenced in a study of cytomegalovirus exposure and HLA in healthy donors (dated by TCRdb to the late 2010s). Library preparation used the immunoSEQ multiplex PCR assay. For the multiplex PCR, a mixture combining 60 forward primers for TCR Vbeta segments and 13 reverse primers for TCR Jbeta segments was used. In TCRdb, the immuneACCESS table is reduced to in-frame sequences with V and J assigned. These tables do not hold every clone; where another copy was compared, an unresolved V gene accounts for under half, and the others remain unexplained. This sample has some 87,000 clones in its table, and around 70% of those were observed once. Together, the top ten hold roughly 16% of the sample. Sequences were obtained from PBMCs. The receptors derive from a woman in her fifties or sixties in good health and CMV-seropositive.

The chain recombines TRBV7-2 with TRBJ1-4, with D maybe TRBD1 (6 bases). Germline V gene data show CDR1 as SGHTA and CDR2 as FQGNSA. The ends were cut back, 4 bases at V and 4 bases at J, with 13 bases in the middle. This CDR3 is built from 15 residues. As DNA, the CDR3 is TGTGCCAGCAGCTCAGTGGGGACAAGTAATGAAAAACTGTTTTTT. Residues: CASSSVGTSNEKLFF.

The chain's CDR3 is CASSPGGWYQETQYF. Here the CDR3 DNA reads TGCGCCAGCAGCCCAGGGGGGTGGTACCAAGAGACCCAGTACTTC. The rearrangement links TRBV4-3 to TRBJ2-5; tentatively, D is TRBD1 (7 bases). V was cut by 4 bases and J by 0 bases, with 12 bases left in between. Germline CDR1 reads LGHNA; CDR2 reads YSLEER. The CDR3 extends over 15 amino acids.

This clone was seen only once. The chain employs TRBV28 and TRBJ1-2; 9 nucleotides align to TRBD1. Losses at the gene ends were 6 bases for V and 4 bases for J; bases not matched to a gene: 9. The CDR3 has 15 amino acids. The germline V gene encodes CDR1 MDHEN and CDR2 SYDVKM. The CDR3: CASSPPGQGIYGYTF. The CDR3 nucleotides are TGTGCCAGCAGCCCACCTGGACAGGGGATCTATGGCTACACCTTC.

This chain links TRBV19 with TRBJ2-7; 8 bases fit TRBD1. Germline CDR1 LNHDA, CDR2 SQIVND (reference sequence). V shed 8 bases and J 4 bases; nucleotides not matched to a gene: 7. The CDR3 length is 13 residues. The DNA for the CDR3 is TGTGCCAGTGGGTGGACAGGGACTTACGAGCAGTACTTC. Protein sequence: CASGWTGTYEQYF.

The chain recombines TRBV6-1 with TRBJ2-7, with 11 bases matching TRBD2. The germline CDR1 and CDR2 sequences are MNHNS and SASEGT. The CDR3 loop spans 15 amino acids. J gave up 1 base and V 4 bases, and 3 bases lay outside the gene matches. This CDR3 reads CASSVTSGSSYEQYF. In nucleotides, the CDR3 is TGTGCCAGCAGTGTTACTAGCGGGAGTTCCTACGAGCAGTACTTC.

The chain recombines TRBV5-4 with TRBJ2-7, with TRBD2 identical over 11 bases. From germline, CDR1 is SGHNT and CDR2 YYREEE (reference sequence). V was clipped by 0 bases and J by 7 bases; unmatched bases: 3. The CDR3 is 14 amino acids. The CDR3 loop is CASSLALAGGEQYF. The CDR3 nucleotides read TGTGCCAGCAGCTTGGCCCTAGCGGGAGGTGAGCAGTACTTC. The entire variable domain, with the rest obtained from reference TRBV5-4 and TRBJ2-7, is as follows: ETGVTQSPTHLIKTRGQQVTLRCSSQSGHNTVSWYQQALGQGPQFIFQYYREEENGRGNFPPRFSGLQFPNYSSELNVNALELDDSALYLCASSLALAGGEQYFGPGTRLTVT.

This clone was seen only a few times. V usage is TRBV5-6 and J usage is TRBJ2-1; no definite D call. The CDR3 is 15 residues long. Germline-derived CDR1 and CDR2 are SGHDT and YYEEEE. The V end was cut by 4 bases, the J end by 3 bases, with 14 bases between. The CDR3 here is CASSVPPRSYNEQFF. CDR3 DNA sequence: TGTGCCAGCAGCGTGCCCCCCCGGAGCTACAATGAGCAGTTCTTC.

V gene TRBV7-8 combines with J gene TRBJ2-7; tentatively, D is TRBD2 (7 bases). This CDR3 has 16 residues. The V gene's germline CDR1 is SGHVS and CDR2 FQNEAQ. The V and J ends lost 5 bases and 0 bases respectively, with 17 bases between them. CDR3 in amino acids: CASSVTGGSGSYEQYF. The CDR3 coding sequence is TGTGCCAGCAGCGTAACGGGGGGCTCGGGCTCCTACGAGCAGTACTTC.

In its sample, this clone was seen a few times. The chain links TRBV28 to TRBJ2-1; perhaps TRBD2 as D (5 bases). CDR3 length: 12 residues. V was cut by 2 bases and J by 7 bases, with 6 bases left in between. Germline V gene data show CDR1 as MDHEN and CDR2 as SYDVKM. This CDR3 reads CASSLTRNEQFF. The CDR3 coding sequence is TGTGCCAGCAGTTTAACTAGGAATGAGCAGTTCTTC. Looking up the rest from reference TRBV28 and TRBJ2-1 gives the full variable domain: DVKVTQSSRYLVKRTGEKVFLECVQDMDHENMFWYRQDPGLGLRLIYFSYDVKMKEKGDIPEGYSVSREKKERFSLILESASTNQTSMYLCASSLTRNEQFFGPGTRLTVL.

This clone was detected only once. CDR3 sequence: CASSVTSGTNEQFF. The CDR3 nucleotides read TGTGCCAGCAGCGTAACTAGCGGGACCAATGAGCAGTTCTTC. The genes are TRBV9 and TRBJ2-1, with 10 bases identical to TRBD2. J gave up 6 bases and V 1 base, and 1 base lay outside the gene matches. CDR3 length: 14 residues. Germline CDR1 and CDR2: SGDLS and YYNGEE.

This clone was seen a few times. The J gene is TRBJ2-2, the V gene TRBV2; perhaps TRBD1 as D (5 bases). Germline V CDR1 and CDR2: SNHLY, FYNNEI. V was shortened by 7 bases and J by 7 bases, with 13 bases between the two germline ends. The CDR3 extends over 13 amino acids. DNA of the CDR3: TGTGCCAGCACCTGGCAGGGCAACGGGGAGCTGTTTTTT. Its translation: CASTWQGNGELFF.

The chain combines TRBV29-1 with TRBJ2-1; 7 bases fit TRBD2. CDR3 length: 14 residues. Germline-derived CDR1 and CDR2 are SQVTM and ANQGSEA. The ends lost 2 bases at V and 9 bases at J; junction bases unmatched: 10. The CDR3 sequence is CSVEKGGSKREQFF. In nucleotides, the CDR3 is TGCAGCGTTGAAAAGGGCGGGAGTAAGCGTGAGCAGTTCTTC.

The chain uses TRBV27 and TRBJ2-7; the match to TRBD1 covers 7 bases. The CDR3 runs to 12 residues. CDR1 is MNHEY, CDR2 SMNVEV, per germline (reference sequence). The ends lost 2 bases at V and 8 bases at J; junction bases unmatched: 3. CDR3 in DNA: TGTGCCAGCAGTTTAGAGGGGGCAAAGCAGTACTTC. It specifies CASSLEGAKQYF.

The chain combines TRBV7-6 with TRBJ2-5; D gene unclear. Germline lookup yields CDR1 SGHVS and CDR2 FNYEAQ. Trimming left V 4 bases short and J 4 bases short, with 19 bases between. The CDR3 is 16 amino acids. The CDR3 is CASSSYIAGGRETQYF. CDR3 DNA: TGTGCCAGCAGCTCGTACATCGCCGGTGGGCGAGAGACCCAGTACTTC.

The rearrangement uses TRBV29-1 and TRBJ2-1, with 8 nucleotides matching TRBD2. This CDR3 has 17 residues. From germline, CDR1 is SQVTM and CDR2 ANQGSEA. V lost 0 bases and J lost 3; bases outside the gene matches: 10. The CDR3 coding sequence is TGCAGCGTTGAAGAGGGGGCGGGAGGCTCTTTCTACAATGAGCAGTTCTTC. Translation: CSVEEGAGGSFYNEQFF.

CDR3 protein: CAWSPDRVDQPQHF. As DNA, the CDR3 is TGTGCCTGGAGTCCAGACAGGGTGGACCAGCCCCAGCATTTT. The rearrangement joins TRBV30 to TRBJ1-5, with 7 bases matching TRBD1. Looked up from germline, CDR1 is GTSNPN and CDR2 is SVGIG (reference sequence). The CDR3 loop spans 14 amino acids. Germline trimming cut 2 bases from V and 7 bases from J; bases unmatched to any gene: 8.

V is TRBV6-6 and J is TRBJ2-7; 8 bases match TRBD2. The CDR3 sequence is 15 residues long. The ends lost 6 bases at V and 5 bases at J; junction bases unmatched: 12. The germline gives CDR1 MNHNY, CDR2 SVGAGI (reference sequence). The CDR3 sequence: CASSLSSGSVDEQYF. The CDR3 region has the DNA TGTGCCAGCAGCCTTTCGAGCGGGAGCGTCGACGAGCAGTACTTC.

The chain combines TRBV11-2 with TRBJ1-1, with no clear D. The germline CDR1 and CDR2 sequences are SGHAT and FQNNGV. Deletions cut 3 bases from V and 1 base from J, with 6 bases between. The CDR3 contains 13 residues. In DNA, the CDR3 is TGTGCCAGCAGCTTTTCCCAGAACACTGAAGCTTTCTTT. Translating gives CASSFSQNTEAFF.

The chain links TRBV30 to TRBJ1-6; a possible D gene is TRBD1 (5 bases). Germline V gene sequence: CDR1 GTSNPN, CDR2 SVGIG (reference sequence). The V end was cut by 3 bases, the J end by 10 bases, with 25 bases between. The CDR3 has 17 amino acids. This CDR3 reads CAWSPIGTLQFSSPLHF. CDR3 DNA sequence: TGTGCCTGGAGCCCCATCGGGACTCTACAATTTTCATCACCCCTCCACTTT. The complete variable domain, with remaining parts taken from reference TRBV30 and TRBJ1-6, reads SQTIHQWPATLVQPVGSPLSLECTVEGTSNPNLYWYRQAAGRGLQLLFYSVGIGQISSEVPQNLSASRPQDRQFILSSKKLLLSDSGFYLCAWSPIGTLQFSSPLHFGNGTRLTVT.

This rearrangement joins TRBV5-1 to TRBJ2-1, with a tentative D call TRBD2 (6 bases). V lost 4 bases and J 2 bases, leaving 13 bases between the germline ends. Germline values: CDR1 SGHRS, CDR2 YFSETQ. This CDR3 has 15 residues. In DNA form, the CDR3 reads TGCGCCAGCAGCCCTTCGGAGGGCGCCTACAATGAGCAGTTCTTC. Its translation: CASSPSEGAYNEQFF.

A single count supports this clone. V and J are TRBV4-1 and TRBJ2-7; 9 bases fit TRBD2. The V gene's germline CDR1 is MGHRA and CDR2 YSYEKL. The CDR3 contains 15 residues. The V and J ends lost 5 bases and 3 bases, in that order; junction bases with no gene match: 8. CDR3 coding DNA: TGCGCCAGCAGCTTAGCCGGGACTAGCATCTACGAGCAGTACTTC. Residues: CASSLAGTSIYEQYF.

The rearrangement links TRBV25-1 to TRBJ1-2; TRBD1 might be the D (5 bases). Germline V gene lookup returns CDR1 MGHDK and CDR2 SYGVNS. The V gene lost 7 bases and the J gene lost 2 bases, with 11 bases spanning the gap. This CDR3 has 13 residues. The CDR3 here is CASTKGLNYGYTF. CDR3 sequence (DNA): TGTGCCAGCACGAAGGGGCTAAACTATGGCTACACCTTC.

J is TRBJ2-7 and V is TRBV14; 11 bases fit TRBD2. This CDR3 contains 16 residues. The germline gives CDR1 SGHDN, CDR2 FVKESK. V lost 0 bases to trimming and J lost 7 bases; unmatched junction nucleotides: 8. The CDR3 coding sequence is TGTGCCAGCAGCCAAGATCTGGGACTAGCGGCAGCGGAGCAGTACTTC. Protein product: CASSQDLGLAAAEQYF.

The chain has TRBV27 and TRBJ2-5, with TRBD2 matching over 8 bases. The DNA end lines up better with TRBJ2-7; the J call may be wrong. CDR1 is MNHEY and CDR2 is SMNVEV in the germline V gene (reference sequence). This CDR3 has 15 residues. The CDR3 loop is CASSWASGGTYEQYF. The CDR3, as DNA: TGTGCCAGCTCCTGGGCCAGCGGGGGAACCTACGAGCAGTACTTC.

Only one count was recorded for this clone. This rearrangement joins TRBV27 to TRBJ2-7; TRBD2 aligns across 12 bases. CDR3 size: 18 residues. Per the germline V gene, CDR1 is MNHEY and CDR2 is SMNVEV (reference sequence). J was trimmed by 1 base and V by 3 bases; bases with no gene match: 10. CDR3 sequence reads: CASSFILAGGPPSYEQYF. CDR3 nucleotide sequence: TGTGCCAGCAGTTTCATCCTAGCGGGAGGGCCTCCGTCCTACGAGCAGTACTTC.

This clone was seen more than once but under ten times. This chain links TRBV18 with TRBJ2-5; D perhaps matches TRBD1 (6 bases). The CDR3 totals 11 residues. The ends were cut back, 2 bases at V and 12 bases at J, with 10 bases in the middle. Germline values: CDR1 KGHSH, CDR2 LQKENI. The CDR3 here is CASSPSKGEYF. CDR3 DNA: TGTGCCAGCTCACCATCAAAGGGGGAGTACTTC.

CDR3 sequence reads: CASSDRTVANYGYTF. The CDR3 DNA is TGTGCCAGCAGTGACCGTACAGTAGCTAACTATGGCTACACCTTC. The chain couples TRBV25-1 to TRBJ1-2; D is unresolved. CDR1 and CDR2 from the germline V gene are MGHDK and SYGVNS. V lost 3 bases, J lost 0 bases, and 11 bases lay in between. The CDR3 runs 15 residues.

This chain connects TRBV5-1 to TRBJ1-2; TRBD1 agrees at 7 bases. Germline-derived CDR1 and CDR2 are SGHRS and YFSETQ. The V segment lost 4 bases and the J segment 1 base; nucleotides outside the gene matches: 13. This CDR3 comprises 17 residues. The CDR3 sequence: CASSRNNQGVGNYGYTF. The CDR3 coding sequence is TGCGCCAGCAGCCGAAACAACCAGGGGGTGGGTAACTATGGCTACACCTTC. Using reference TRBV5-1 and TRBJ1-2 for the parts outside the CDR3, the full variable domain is KAGVTQTPRYLIKTRGQQVTLSCSPISGHRSVSWYQQTPGQGLQFLFEYFSETQRNKGNFPGRFSGRQFSNSRSEMNVSTLELGDSALYLCASSRNNQGVGNYGYTFGSGTRLTVV.

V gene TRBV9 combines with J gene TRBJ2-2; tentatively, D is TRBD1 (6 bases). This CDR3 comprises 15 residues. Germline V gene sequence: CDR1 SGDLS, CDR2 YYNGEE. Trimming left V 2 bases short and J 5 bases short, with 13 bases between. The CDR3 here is CASSVEQGSTGELFF. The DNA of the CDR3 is TGTGCCAGCAGCGTGGAACAGGGTAGTACCGGGGAGCTGTTTTTT.

CDR3 sequence reads: CASSLGTSGDEQFF. CDR3 DNA sequence: TGTGCCAGCAGCTTGGGGACTAGCGGCGATGAGCAGTTCTTC. The chain links TRBV11-3 to TRBJ2-1; 11 nucleotides line up with TRBD2. The CDR3 is 14 amino acids. Germline-derived CDR1 and CDR2 are SGHNT and YENEEA. Trimming cost V 3 bases and J 8 bases; bases outside gene matches: 3.